This T cell receptor beta chain originates from a study of cytotoxic CD8 clonotypes in ibrutinib-treated CLL. CDR3 length equals 15 residues. Germline trimming cut 6 bases from V and 2 bases from J; bases unmatched to any gene: 9. Looked up from germline, CDR1 is SGHRS and CDR2 is YFSETQ. Method: immunoSEQ multiplex PCR; TCRdb's copy keeps in-frame clones and lacks some. Here the sample spans roughly 63,000 clones, roughly 57% being singletons. The input for sequencing was PBMCs, taken after 12 months of ibrutinib treatment. The rearrangement uses TRBV5-1 and TRBJ2-3, with 7 bases that match TRBD1. This receptor was obtained from a human donor with chronic lymphocytic leukemia. The CDR3 region has the DNA TGCGCCAGCACCGACGGACAGGCCTTCACAGATACGCAGTATTTT. Its translation is CASTDGQAFTDTQYF. Combining the CDR3 with reference TRBV5-1 and TRBJ2-3 gives the whole variable domain KAGVTQTPRYLIKTRGQQVTLSCSPISGHRSVSWYQQTPGQGLQFLFEYFSETQRNKGNFPGRFSGRQFSNSRSEMNVSTLELGDSALYLCASTDGQAFTDTQYFGPGTRLTVL.